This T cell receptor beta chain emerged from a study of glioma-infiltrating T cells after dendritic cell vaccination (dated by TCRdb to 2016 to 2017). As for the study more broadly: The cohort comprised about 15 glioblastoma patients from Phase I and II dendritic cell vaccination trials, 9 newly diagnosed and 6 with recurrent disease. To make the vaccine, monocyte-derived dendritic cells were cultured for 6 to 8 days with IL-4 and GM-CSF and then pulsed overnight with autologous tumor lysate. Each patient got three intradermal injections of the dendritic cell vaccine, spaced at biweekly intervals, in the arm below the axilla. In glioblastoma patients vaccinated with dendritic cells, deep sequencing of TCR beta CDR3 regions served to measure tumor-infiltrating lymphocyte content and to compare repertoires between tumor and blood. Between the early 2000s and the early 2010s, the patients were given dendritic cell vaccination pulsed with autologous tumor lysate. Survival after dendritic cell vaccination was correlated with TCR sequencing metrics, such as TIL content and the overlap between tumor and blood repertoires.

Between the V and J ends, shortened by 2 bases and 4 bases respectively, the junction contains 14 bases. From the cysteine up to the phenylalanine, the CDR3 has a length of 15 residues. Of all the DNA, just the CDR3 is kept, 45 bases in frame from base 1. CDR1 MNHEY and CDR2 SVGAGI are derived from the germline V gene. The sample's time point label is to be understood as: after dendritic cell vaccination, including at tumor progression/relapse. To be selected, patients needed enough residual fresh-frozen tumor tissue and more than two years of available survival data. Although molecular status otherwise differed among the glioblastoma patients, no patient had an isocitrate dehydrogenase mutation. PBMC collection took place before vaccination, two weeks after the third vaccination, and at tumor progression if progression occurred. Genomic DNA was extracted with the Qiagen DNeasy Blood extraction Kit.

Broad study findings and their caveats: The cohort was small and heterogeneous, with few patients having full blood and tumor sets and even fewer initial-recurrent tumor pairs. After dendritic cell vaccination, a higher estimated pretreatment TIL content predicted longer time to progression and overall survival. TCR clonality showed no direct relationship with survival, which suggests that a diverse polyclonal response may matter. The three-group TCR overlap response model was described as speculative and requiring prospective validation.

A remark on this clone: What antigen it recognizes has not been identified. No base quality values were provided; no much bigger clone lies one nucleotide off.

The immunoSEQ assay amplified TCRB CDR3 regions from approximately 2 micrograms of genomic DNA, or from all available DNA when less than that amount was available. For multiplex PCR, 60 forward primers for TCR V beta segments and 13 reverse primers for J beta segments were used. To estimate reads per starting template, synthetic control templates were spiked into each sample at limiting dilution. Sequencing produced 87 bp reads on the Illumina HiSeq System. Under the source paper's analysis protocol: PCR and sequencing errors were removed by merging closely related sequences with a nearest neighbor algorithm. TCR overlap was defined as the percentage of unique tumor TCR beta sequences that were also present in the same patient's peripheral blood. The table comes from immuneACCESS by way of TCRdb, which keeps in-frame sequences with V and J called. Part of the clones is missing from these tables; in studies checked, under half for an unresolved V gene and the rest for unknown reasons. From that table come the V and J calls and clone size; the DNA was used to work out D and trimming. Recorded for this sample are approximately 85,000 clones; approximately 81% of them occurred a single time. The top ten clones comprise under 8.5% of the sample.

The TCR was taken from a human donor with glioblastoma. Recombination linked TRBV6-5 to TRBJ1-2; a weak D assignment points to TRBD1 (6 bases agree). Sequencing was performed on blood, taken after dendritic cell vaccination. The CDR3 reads CASSYLSAGAYGYTF. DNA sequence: TGTGCCAGCAGTTACCTGTCCGCAGGGGCCTATGGCTACACCTTC.